The next 16 T cell receptor beta chains were all read from a single sample in a study of blood T cell repertoires in COVID-19 (dated by TCRdb to the early 2020s). The library relied on the immunoSEQ multiplex PCR assay. TCRdb provides this immuneACCESS table in a form limited to in-frame rearrangements. Some clones are lacking; in checked studies, under half of them reflect an unresolved V gene, and why the rest are absent is not known. Across this sample there are 260,000 or so clones, with 84% seen only once. The ten top clones hold 8% to 9.5% of the sample. Specimen: peripheral blood. Receptor source: a human donor in a cohort sampled during active COVID-19.

V gene TRBV28 combines with J gene TRBJ2-4; 8 positions agree with TRBD1. In germline, CDR1 is MDHEN, CDR2 SYDVKM. The CDR3 consists of 15 residues. Unmatched junction bases numbered 9, after V lost 3 bases and J lost 8 bases. The CDR3 loop is CASSFQGASMYIQYF. The CDR3 DNA reads as TGTGCCAGCAGTTTCCAGGGGGCCAGTATGTACATTCAGTACTTC.

V is TRBV7-9 and J is TRBJ2-5; 15 positions agree with TRBD2. The CDR3 is 17 amino acids. V lost 5 bases and J lost 3; bases outside the gene matches: 7. Germline V lookup: CDR1 SEHNR, CDR2 FQNEAQ (reference sequence). The CDR3 DNA follows: TGTGCCAGCAGCCCCCTCGGACTAGCGGGAGGGAAAGAGACCCAGTACTTC. This gives the protein CASSPLGLAGGKETQYF.

In this sample, this clone turned up a few times. The rearrangement links TRBV5-4 to TRBJ2-3; no firm D call. The V gene's germline CDR1 is SGHNT and CDR2 YYREEE (reference sequence). The ends were cut back, 1 base at V and 4 bases at J, with 7 bases in the middle. The CDR3 runs 13 residues. CDR3 loop: CASSLPAADTQYF. The CDR3 DNA sequence: TGTGCCAGCAGCTTGCCCGCAGCAGATACGCAGTATTTT.

V is TRBV30 and J is TRBJ1-6; no reliable D call. Germline V gene data show CDR1 as GTSNPN and CDR2 as SVGIG (reference sequence). The CDR3 has 12 residues. Trimming pared 4 bases from V and 9 bases from J, leaving 10 bases between. The CDR3 nucleotides read TGTGCCTGGAATAACAGTCCTTCACCCCTCCACTTT. Protein sequence: CAWNNSPSPLHF.

The chain uses TRBV19 and TRBJ1-2; D call uncertain. V was trimmed by 3 bases and J by 8 bases, leaving 16 bases between them. CDR1 and CDR2 (germline): LNHDA, SQIVND (reference sequence). This CDR3 contains 14 residues. For the CDR3, the DNA is TGTGCCAGTAGTATGGACTCAACCCCGGGCGGCTACACCTTC. Its protein product is CASSMDSTPGGYTF.

In this sample, this clone turned up once. The rearrangement joins TRBV23-1 to TRBJ1-2, with TRBD1 as a possible D gene (5 bases). TRBV23-1 qualifies as an ORF whose function is uncertain. V dropped 0 bases and J dropped 3 bases, with 20 bases sitting between them. The CDR3 covers 18 residues. The CDR3 DNA follows: TGCGCCAGCAGTCAATCGCTCAAATTCCAACAGGCGGACTATGGCTACACCTTC. Encoded protein: CASSQSLKFQQADYGYTF.

V and J are TRBV5-1 and TRBJ2-1; D unclear. The V end was cut by 4 bases, the J end by 6 bases, with 11 bases between. This CDR3 has 13 amino acids. Germline CDR1 reads SGHRS; CDR2 reads YFSETQ. Here the CDR3 DNA reads TGCGCCAGCAGCGCTCAGTTGTCCAATGAGCAGTTCTTC. Residues: CASSAQLSNEQFF.

This chain joins TRBV18 and TRBJ1-2; D is possibly TRBD1 (5 bases). Looked up from germline, CDR1 is KGHSH and CDR2 is LQKENI. The V end lost 6 bases, the J end lost 11 bases, and 16 bases lay between the germline ends. The CDR3 covers 12 residues. The CDR3 DNA sequence: TGTGCCAGCTCCCTCCCGGGCAGGGCGTACACCTTC. It encodes CASSLPGRAYTF.

The chain combines TRBV12-3 or TRBV12-4 with TRBJ2-3; no clear D gene. CDR3 length: 13 amino acids. Trimming took off 3 bases at V and 4 bases at J, with 8 bases between the two ends. This chain's CDR3 is CASSFARSDTQYF. The CDR3 bases are TGTGCCAGCAGTTTTGCCAGGTCAGATACGCAGTATTTT.

The chain is built from TRBV3-1 (or the pseudogene TRBV3-2) and TRBJ2-1; 7 bases agree with TRBD1. Unmatched junction bases numbered 6, after V lost 1 base and J lost 12 bases. CDR1 and CDR2 (germline): LGHDT, YNNKEL (reference sequence). The CDR3 sequence is 13 residues long. CDR3 amino acids: CASSQGDSQMQFF. The CDR3 DNA sequence: TGTGCCAGCAGCCAAGGGGACAGCCAGATGCAGTTCTTC.

V gene TRBV5-4 combines with J gene TRBJ2-3, with TRBD2 matching 10 bases. The CDR3 runs to 16 residues. Germline V CDR1 and CDR2: SGHNT, YYREEE (reference sequence). With V trimmed by 5 bases and J by 2 bases, 8 bases remained unmatched. CDR3 sequence: CASRPSGLADTDTQYF. CDR3 DNA sequence: TGTGCCAGCAGACCCTCCGGACTAGCGGACACAGATACGCAGTATTTT.

This chain joins TRBV4-1 and TRBJ2-3; 9 bases match TRBD2. CDR1 and CDR2 (germline): MGHRA, YSYEKL. The CDR3 consists of 17 residues. V lost 5 bases to trimming and J lost 4 bases; unmatched junction nucleotides: 13. CDR3: CASSRFKGTSLSDTQYF. CDR3 in DNA: TGCGCCAGCAGCAGATTCAAAGGGACTAGCCTTTCAGATACGCAGTATTTT.

CDR3 sequence (DNA): TGCGCCAGCAGCCTGGGACTAGCGGGCCTTAGTTCCTACAATGAGCAGTTCTTC. This sequence encodes CASSLGLAGLSSYNEQFF. The genes are TRBV5-1 and TRBJ2-1, with 12 bases lining up with TRBD2. The ends lost 4 bases at V and 1 base at J; junction bases unmatched: 9. The CDR3 has 18 residues. CDR1 is SGHRS, CDR2 YFSETQ, per germline.

The rearrangement joins TRBV4-1 to TRBJ2-3; D gene unclear. The CDR3 extends over 15 amino acids. The germline CDR1 and CDR2 sequences are MGHRA and YSYEKL. V lost 3 bases and J 1 base, leaving 11 bases between the germline ends. CDR3 nucleotide sequence: TGCGCCAGCAGCCACCAGGATCATGGCACAGATACGCAGTATTTT. It is translated as CASSHQDHGTDTQYF.

CDR3 sequence (DNA): TGTGCCAGCACCGGGGGGACGGGAAGAAACTACGAGCAGTACTTC. This sequence encodes CASTGGTGRNYEQYF. The chain employs TRBV5-4 and TRBJ2-7; 7 bases line up with TRBD2. V lost 6 bases, J lost 3 bases, and 12 bases stayed unmatched. The CDR3 has 15 amino acids. Per germline, CDR1 SGHNT and CDR2 YYREEE (reference sequence).

This chain links TRBV18 with TRBJ2-7, with 10 nucleotides matching TRBD1. The V and J ends lost 2 bases and 4 bases, in that order; junction bases with no gene match: 5. This CDR3 has 15 amino acids. Germline CDR1 reads KGHSH; CDR2 reads LQKENI. The CDR3, as DNA: TGTGCCAGCTCACCAACCGGGACAGGGGTATACGAGCAGTACTTC. Its translation is CASSPTGTGVYEQYF.